This T cell receptor beta chain was identified in a study of molecular identifiers for immune sequencing clone quantification. Methods described previously, with TCR primers listed, were used for bulk TCR libraries. Each CDR3 protein gets one entry after TCRdb re-called the PCR reads with MiXCR. The sample includes about 640,000 distinct CDR3 sequences, roughly 21% of them seen just once. Germline CDR1 MNHNS, CDR2 SASEGT. Trimming removed 3 bases from V and 4 bases from J; junction bases left unmatched: 6. This CDR3 contains 15 residues. The clonotype comes from a human donor in good health. Some libraries in this study had Jurkat cell RNA spiked in. The sequenced sample consisted of naive CD8+ T cells from blood, with Jurkat cell RNA spiked in. Sample subset: FACS-sorted CD8+CD4-CCR7+CD45RA+ naive T cells. This sequence joins TRBV6-1 and TRBJ2-7, with 10 nucleotides matching TRBD1. CDR3 sequence: CASSEYPGQGYEQYF. In DNA, the CDR3 is TGTGCCAGCAGTGAGTATCCGGGACAGGGGTACGAGCAGTACTTC.